Following are 11 T cell receptor beta chains from one sample sequenced in a study of regulatory T cells in long-lasting Graves disease. Time point indicated: newly diagnosed GD, antithyroid drugs for less than 3 months. The TCR library was made from RNA that had been extracted from PBMCs in TRIzol. Arm-PCR with iRepertoire HTBI primers amplified the CDR3 regions for these TCR beta libraries. A single record per CDR3 protein comes from TCRdb applying MiXCR to the multiplex PCR reads. This table has 400,000 to 500,000 distinct CDR3 sequences, roughly 17% appearing once. This same sample was also part of a study on T cells in Graves' hyperthyroidism and ophthalmopathy.

Source: peripheral blood mononuclear cells (PBMCs), taken at new diagnosis, from a patient treated with antithyroid drugs. The origin of the receptors is a woman aged 18-29 years with Graves disease.

This clonotype came up many times. The rearrangement links TRBV6-2 or TRBV6-3 to TRBJ2-1; 8 bases match TRBD2. The CDR3 is made up of 14 amino acids. Unmatched junction bases numbered 4, after V lost 7 bases and J lost 2 bases. Germline CDR1 is MNHEY and CDR2 is SVGEGT. CDR3 nucleotide sequence: TGTGCCAGCATCGCGGGAGGTACCTACAATGAGCAGTTCTTC. This sequence encodes CASIAGGTYNEQFF.

This clonotype occurred many times. The V call is TRBV18, the J call TRBJ1-2; no clear D gene. This CDR3 is built from 14 residues. Trimming pared 3 bases from V and 5 bases from J, leaving 13 bases between. Germline V gene data show CDR1 as KGHSH and CDR2 as LQKENI. The CDR3, as DNA: TGTGCCAGCTCACCGGGCGGAACCCCTTATGGCTACACCTTC. It specifies CASSPGGTPYGYTF.

The sample holds a few counts of this clonotype. The CDR3 loop reads CASSPTENYEQYF. The CDR3 nucleotides read TGTGCCAGCAGCCCGACAGAGAACTACGAGCAGTACTTC. This chain uses TRBV13 with TRBJ2-7, with D possibly matching TRBD1 (5 bases). Trimming took 5 bases from V and 3 from J, leaving 11 bases between them. Germline V gives CDR1 PRHDT, CDR2 FYEKMQ (reference sequence). This CDR3 region has 13 residues.

This chain joins TRBV11-2 and TRBJ2-6; no firm D call. The CDR3 covers 13 residues. V was shortened by 3 bases and J by 3 bases, with 3 bases between the two germline ends. CDR1 is SGHAT, CDR2 FQNNGV, per germline. The CDR3 DNA follows: TGTGCCAGCAGCTTTTTTGGGGCCAACGTCCTGACTTTC. Protein product: CASSFFGANVLTF.

In its sample, this clonotype was seen a few times. V and J are TRBV5-1 and TRBJ1-1; D is perhaps TRBD1 (5 bases). CDR1 is SGHRS, CDR2 YFSETQ, per germline. The CDR3 length is 13 residues. V lost 7 bases to trimming and J lost 4 bases, with 14 bases between them. The CDR3 loop reads CASSSGGTTEAFF. The CDR3 DNA reads as TGCGCCAGCTCGTCGGGGGGGACCACTGAAGCTTTCTTT.

This clonotype was recorded a few times. This rearrangement joins TRBV6-1 to TRBJ1-1; D unresolved. V was shortened by 9 bases and J by 1 base, with 9 bases between the two germline ends. The germline V gene has CDR1 MNHNS and CDR2 SASEGT. This CDR3 is 12 amino acids long. CDR3 nucleotide sequence: TGTGCCAGTACTATAAGGAACACTGAAGCTTTCTTT. It translates to CASTIRNTEAFF.

This clonotype was counted ten times or more. The chain has TRBV7-9 and TRBJ1-6, with a weak D call TRBD1 (5 bases). V was pared by 1 base and J by 1 base, with 14 bases between. The CDR3 runs to 18 residues. CDR1 is SEHNR, CDR2 FQNEAQ, per germline (reference sequence). CDR3 residues: CASSLGGRSGSYNSPLHF. CDR3 sequence (DNA): TGTGCCAGCAGCTTAGGGGGCCGGTCGGGATCCTATAATTCACCCCTCCACTTT.

This clonotype was seen many times. CDR3 nucleotides: TGTGCCAGCAGTGAAGATGGTTACGAGCAGTACTTC. Amino acid sequence: CASSEDGYEQYF. The V call is TRBV2, the J call TRBJ2-7; D unresolved. CDR1 SNHLY and CDR2 FYNNEI come from the germline V gene. The V end was cut by 1 base, the J end by 4 bases, with 5 bases between. This CDR3 has 12 residues.

The chain couples TRBV7-6 to TRBJ1-2; no reliable D call. The V end lost 5 bases, the J end lost 4 bases, and 14 bases lay between the germline ends. The CDR3 consists of 14 residues. CDR1 and CDR2 (germline): SGHVS, FNYEAQ. This chain's CDR3 is CASSHSDGAYGYTF. The CDR3 DNA sequence: TGTGCCAGCAGCCACTCCGACGGAGCCTATGGCTACACCTTC. The whole variable domain, remainder taken from reference TRBV7-6 and TRBJ1-2, is GAGVSQSPRYKVTKRGQDVALRCDPISGHVSLYWYRQALGQGPEFLTYFNYEAQQDKSGLPNDRFSAERPEGSISTLTIQRTEQRDSAMYRCASSHSDGAYGYTFGSGTRLTVV.

The table lists this clonotype with many counts. The chain joins TRBV27 to TRBJ2-7, with D tentatively TRBD1 (6 bases). CDR3 length: 14 residues. CDR1 is MNHEY and CDR2 is SMNVEV in the germline V gene (reference sequence). Trimming cost V 5 bases and J 5 bases, with 16 bases left between them. The CDR3 DNA sequence: TGTGCCAGCAGTAGAGACATCAGGGGCCACGAGCAGTACTTC. Protein sequence: CASSRDIRGHEQYF.

The rearrangement links TRBV19 to TRBJ2-2; 9 nucleotides line up with TRBD2. The CDR3 runs to 17 residues. Germline V gene sequence: CDR1 LNHDA, CDR2 SQIVND (reference sequence). Trimming cost V 4 bases and J 0 bases; bases outside gene matches: 6. The CDR3 protein is CASSRSTSGANTGELFF. CDR3 in DNA: TGTGCCAGTAGTAGATCGACTAGCGGAGCGAACACCGGGGAGCTGTTTTTT.